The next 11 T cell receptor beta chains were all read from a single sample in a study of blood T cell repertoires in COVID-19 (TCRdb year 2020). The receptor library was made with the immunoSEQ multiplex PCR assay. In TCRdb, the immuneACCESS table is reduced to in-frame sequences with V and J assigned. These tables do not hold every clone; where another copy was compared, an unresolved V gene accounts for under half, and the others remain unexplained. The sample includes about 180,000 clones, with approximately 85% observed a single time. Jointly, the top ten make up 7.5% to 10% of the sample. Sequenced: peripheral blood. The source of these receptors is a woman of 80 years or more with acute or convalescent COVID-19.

CDR3 region: CASSPIPRRATYEQYF. CDR3 bases: TGCGCCAGCAGCCCTATCCCTCGGCGGGCGACCTACGAGCAGTACTTC. The chain has TRBV5-1 and TRBJ2-7, with D possibly TRBD2 on 5 matching bases. V lost 4 bases, J lost 2 bases, and 19 bases lay in between. Germline V gives CDR1 SGHRS, CDR2 YFSETQ. This CDR3 spans 16 amino acids.

In DNA, the CDR3 is TGTGCCAGCTCACGTGGTGAGGTCCAGTTCTATGGCTACACCTTC. Translation gives CASSRGEVQFYGYTF. The chain employs TRBV18 and TRBJ1-2; no clear D gene. The CDR3 has 15 residues. The V end was cut by 4 bases, the J end by 4 bases, with 16 bases between. Looked up from germline, CDR1 is KGHSH and CDR2 is LQKENI.

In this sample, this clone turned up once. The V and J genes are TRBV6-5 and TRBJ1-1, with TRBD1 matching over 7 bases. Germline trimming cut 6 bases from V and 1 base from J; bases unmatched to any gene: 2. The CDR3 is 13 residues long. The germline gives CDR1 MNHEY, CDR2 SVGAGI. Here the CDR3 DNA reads TGTGCCAGCAGACGGACAGGGAACACTGAAGCTTTCTTT. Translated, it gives CASRRTGNTEAFF.

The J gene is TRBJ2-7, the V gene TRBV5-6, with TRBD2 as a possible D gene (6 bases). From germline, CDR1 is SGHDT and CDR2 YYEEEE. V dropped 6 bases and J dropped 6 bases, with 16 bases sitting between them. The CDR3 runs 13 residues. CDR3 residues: CASTLQGGSEQYF. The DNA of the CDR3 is TGTGCCAGCACCCTCCAAGGAGGGAGCGAGCAGTACTTC.

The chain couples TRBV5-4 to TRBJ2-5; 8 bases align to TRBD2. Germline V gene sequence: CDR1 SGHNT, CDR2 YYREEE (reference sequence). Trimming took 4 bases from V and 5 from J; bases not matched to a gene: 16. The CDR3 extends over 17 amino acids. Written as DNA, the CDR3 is TGTGCCAGCAGCCACTCGCCAACACGGGGGGGCGGGGAGACCCAGTACTTC. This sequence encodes CASSHSPTRGGGETQYF. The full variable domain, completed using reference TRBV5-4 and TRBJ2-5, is ETGVTQSPTHLIKTRGQQVTLRCSSQSGHNTVSWYQQALGQGPQFIFQYYREEENGRGNFPPRFSGLQFPNYSSELNVNALELDDSALYLCASSHSPTRGGGETQYFGPGTRLLVL.

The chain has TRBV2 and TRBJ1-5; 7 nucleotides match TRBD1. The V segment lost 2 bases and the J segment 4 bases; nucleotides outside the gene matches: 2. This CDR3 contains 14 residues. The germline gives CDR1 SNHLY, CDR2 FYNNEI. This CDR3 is CASSERQGNQPQHF. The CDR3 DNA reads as TGTGCCAGCAGTGAAAGACAGGGTAATCAGCCCCAGCATTTT. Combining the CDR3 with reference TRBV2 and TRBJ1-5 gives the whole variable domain EPEVTQTPSHQVTQMGQEVILRCVPISNHLYFYWYRQILGQKVEFLVSFYNNEISEKSEIFDDQFSVERPDGSNFTLKIRSTKLEDSAMYFCASSERQGNQPQHFGDGTRLSIL.

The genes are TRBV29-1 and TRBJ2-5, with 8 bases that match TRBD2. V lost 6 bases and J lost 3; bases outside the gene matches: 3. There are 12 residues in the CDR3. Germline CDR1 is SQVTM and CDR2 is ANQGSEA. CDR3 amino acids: CSVLAGKETQYF. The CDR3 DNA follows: TGCAGCGTCTTAGCGGGGAAAGAGACCCAGTACTTC.

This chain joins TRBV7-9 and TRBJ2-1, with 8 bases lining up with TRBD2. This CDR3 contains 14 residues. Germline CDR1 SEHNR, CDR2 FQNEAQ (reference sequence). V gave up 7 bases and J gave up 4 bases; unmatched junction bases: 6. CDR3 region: CASNPGGGYNEQFF. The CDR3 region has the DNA TGTGCCAGCAACCCGGGAGGGGGATACAATGAGCAGTTCTTC. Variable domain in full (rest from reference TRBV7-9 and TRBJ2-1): DTGVSQNPRHKITKRGQNVTFRCDPISEHNRLYWYRQTLGQGPEFLTYFQNEAQLEKSRLLSDRFSAERPKGSFSTLEIQRTEQGDSAMYLCASNPGGGYNEQFFGPGTRLTVL.

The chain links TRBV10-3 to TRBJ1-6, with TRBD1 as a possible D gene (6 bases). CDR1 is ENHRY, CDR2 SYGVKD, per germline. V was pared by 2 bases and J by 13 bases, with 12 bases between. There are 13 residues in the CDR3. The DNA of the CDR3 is TGTGCCATCAGTGAGACAGGGCCTAGCCCCCTCCACTTT. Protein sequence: CAISETGPSPLHF.

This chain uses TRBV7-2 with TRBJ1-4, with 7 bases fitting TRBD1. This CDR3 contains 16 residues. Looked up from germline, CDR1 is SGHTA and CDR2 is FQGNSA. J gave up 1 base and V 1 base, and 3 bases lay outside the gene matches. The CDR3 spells CASSLERGLTNEKLFF. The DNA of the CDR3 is TGTGCCAGCAGCTTAGAAAGGGGGCTAACTAATGAAAAACTGTTTTTT.

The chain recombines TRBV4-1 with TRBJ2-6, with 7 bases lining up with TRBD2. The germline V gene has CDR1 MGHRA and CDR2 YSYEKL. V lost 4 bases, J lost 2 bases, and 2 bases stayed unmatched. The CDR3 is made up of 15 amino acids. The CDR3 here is CASSLGRAGANVLTF. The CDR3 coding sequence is TGCGCCAGCAGCCTAGGGAGGGCTGGGGCCAACGTCCTGACTTTC.